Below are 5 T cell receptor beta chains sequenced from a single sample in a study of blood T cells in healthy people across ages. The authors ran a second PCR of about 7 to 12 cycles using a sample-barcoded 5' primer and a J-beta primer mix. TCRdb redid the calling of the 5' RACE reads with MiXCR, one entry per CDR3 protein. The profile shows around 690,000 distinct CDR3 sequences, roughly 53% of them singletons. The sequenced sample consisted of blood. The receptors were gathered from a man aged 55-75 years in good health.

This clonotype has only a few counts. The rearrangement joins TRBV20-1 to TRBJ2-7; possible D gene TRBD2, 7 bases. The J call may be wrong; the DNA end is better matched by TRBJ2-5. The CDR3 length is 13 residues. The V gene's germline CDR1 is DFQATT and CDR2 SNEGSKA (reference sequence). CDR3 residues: CSASGGRMVTQYF. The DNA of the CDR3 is TGCAGTGCTAGCGGGGGGCGGATGGTGACCCAGTACTTC.

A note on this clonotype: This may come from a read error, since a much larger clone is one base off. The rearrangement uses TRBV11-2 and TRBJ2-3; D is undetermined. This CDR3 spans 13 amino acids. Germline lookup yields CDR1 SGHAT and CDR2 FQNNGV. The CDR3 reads CTSSLVPPDTQYF. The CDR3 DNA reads TGTACCAGCAGCTTAGTTCCCCCAGATACGCAGTATTTT.

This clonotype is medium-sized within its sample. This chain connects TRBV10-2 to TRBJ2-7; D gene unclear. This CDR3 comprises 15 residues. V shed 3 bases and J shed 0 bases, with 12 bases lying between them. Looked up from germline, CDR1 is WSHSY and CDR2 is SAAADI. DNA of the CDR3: TGCGCCAGCAGTGACGTACCTCACAGCTCCTACGAGCAGTACTTC. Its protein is CASSDVPHSSYEQYF.

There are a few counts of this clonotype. The CDR3 is CASSKGHSYEQYF. The CDR3 DNA reads TGTGCCAGCAGCAAAGGACATTCCTACGAGCAGTACTTC. The rearrangement links TRBV5-6 to TRBJ2-7; D perhaps matches TRBD1 (5 bases). The CDR3 extends over 13 amino acids. Trimming took 4 bases from V and 1 from J, leaving 9 bases between them. Germline V gene data show CDR1 as SGHDT and CDR2 as YYEEEE.

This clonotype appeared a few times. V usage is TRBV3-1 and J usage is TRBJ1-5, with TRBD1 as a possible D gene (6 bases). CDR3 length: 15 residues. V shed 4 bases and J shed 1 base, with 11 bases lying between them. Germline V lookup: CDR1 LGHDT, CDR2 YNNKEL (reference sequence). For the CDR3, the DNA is TGTGCCAGCAGCCCACAGGGAGGGAGCAATCAGCCCCAGCATTTT. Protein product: CASSPQGGSNQPQHF.